These T cell receptor beta chains were read from a single sample in a study of regulatory T cells in long-lasting Graves disease. From the multiplex PCR reads, TCRdb called clonotypes with MiXCR, one entry per CDR3 protein. The table has 400,000 to 450,000 distinct CDR3 sequences, 15% seen once. The sample also formed part of further work on T cells in Graves' hyperthyroidism and ophthalmopathy.

The sequences come from peripheral blood mononuclear cells (PBMCs), collected at new diagnosis, from a patient treated with antithyroid drugs. The receptor set was obtained from a woman in her twenties or thirties with Graves disease. CDR3s include the opening cysteine and the closing phenylalanine or tryptophan. Fields, in order: D gene, clone size, V gene, J gene, CDR3 DNA, CDR3 protein. The D gene is left open where the match is weak. The size field is filled for only some rows; it gives once, few, many or a size class.

D: -; size: many; V: TRBV18; J: TRBJ2-7; DNA: TGTGCCAGCTCACCAAGCCCCTTAGCGGGCCAGGGGGGCTACGAGCAGTACTTC; CDR3: CASSPSPLAGQGGYEQYF
D: TRBD2; size: many; V: TRBV2; J: TRBJ2-1; DNA: TGTGCCAGCAGTGAACGGCTAGCGGGAGGGCCATACAATGAGCAGTTCTTC; CDR3: CASSERLAGGPYNEQFF
D: TRBD2; size: many; V: TRBV11-3; J: TRBJ2-3; DNA: TGTGCCAGCAGCTTAGATCCGGGACTAGCGGGAGGGCCGGGCACAGATACGCAGTATTTT; CDR3: CASSLDPGLAGGPGTDTQYF
D: TRBD2; size: -; V: TRBV19; J: TRBJ2-7; DNA: TGTGCCAGTGGGGGACTAGCGGGAGCTGACGAGCAGTACTTC; CDR3: CASGGLAGADEQYF
D: -; size: many; V: TRBV7-9; J: TRBJ2-3; DNA: TGTGCCAGCACCTTGGCTTCCACAGATACGCAGTATTTT; CDR3: CASTLASTDTQYF
D: TRBD2; size: few; V: TRBV3-1; J: TRBJ2-1; DNA: TGTGCCAGCAGCCAAGTCCTCCGACTAGCGGGATTGAGCAATGAGCAGTTCTTC; CDR3: CASSQVLRLAGLSNEQFF
D: TRBD1; size: many; V: TRBV6-5; J: TRBJ2-3; DNA: TGTGCCAGCAGTTACACGCCGGGACAGGGGGCAGATACGCAGTATTTT; CDR3: CASSYTPGQGADTQYF
D: TRBD1; size: -; V: TRBV19; J: TRBJ2-1; DNA: TGTGCCAGTATCGACGACAGGGCCTCCTACAATGAGCAGTTCTTC; CDR3: CASIDDRASYNEQFF
D: TRBD2; size: -; V: TRBV7-6; J: TRBJ2-7; DNA: TGTGCCAGCAGTAAAGGACTAGCGGGATACGAGCAGTACTTC; CDR3: CASSKGLAGYEQYF
D: -; size: many; V: TRBV12-3/TRBV12-4; J: TRBJ1-6; DNA: TGTGCCAGCAGTCCACAGTCCGGGGAGAATTCACCCCTCCACTTT; CDR3: CASSPQSGENSPLHF
D: TRBD2; size: many; V: TRBV24-1; J: TRBJ2-2; DNA: TGTGCCACCAGTGTTGCCAGCGGGAGGAACACCGGGGAGCTGTTTTTT; CDR3: CATSVASGRNTGELFF
D: -; size: few; V: TRBV29-1; J: TRBJ2-5; DNA: TGCAGCGTTAAGGCCAGCCAAGAGACCCAGTACTTC; CDR3: CSVKASQETQYF
D: -; size: -; V: TRBV7-9; J: TRBJ2-1; DNA: TGTGCCAGCAGCTTTGGGAACTCCTACGAGCAGTTCTTC; CDR3: CASSFGNSYEQFF
D: -; size: -; V: TRBV29-1; J: TRBJ2-7; DNA: TGCAGCGTTGGCTCTGGGGGATACGAGCAGTACTTC; CDR3: CSVGSGGYEQYF
D: -; size: few; V: TRBV25-1; J: TRBJ2-7; DNA: TGTGCCAGCAGTGAGTGGGGGGTTAGCACCTACGAGCAGTACTTC; CDR3: CASSEWGVSTYEQYF
D: -; size: -; V: TRBV20-1; J: TRBJ1-2; DNA: TGCAGTGCCACGGGGTCGAGGAACTATGGCTACACCTTC; CDR3: CSATGSRNYGYTF
D: -; size: many; V: TRBV7-2; J: TRBJ2-7; DNA: TGTGCCAGCAGCTTAGCGGCGGGGTTCGGGAAGTACTTC; CDR3: CASSLAAGFGKYF
D: TRBD2; size: many; V: TRBV11-3; J: TRBJ2-1; DNA: TGTGCCAGCAGCTTATCGCTAGCGGGAGTCAATGAGCAGTTCTTC; CDR3: CASSLSLAGVNEQFF
D: -; size: -; V: TRBV29-1; J: TRBJ1-1; DNA: TGCAGCGTTGTACGGGGCCCGGCTGAAGCTTTCTTT; CDR3: CSVVRGPAEAFF
D: -; size: -; V: TRBV5-1; J: TRBJ2-7; DNA: TGCGCCAGCAGCTTCCGCCCGGCAACCCGGGGAAACTACGAGCAGTACTTC; CDR3: CASSFRPATRGNYEQYF
D: -; size: -; V: TRBV9; J: TRBJ1-1; DNA: TGTGCCAGCAGCAATCGTAGTTCTGGACAGCAGAACACTGAAGCTTTCTTT; CDR3: CASSNRSSGQQNTEAFF
D: TRBD2; size: -; V: TRBV2; J: TRBJ2-1; DNA: TGTGCCAGCAGTTTTACTAGCGGGGGCTTCAATGAGCAGTTCTTC; CDR3: CASSFTSGGFNEQFF
D: TRBD1; size: -; V: TRBV6-1; J: TRBJ2-4; DNA: TGTGCCAGCAGTGAAGAAAAGGGGGCACCCAAAAACATTCAGTACTTC; CDR3: CASSEEKGAPKNIQYF
D: -; size: many; V: TRBV27; J: TRBJ1-2; DNA: TGTGCCAGCAGTTTATCTCTGGGGAATCATGGCTACACCTTC; CDR3: CASSLSLGNHGYTF
D: -; size: many; V: TRBV7-3; J: TRBJ2-2; DNA: TGTGCCAGCAGCTTAAGTTCCGACCTTTCGACCGGGGAGCTGTTTTTT; CDR3: CASSLSSDLSTGELFF
D: TRBD2; size: many; V: TRBV24-1; J: TRBJ2-7; DNA: TGTGCCACCAGTGAAGCACTAGCGGGACCTCGCGAGCAGTACTTC; CDR3: CATSEALAGPREQYF
D: -; size: -; V: TRBV20-1; J: TRBJ1-2; DNA: TGCAGTGCTAGTGACTCAGGGAAAACTAACTATGGCTACACCTTC; CDR3: CSASDSGKTNYGYTF
D: TRBD2; size: -; V: TRBV13; J: TRBJ2-1; DNA: TGTGCCAGCAGCTTTCCTAGCGGGTACTCCTACAATGAGCAGTTCTTC; CDR3: CASSFPSGYSYNEQFF
D: TRBD1; size: few; V: TRBV7-9; J: TRBJ2-1; DNA: TGTGCCAGCAGCACAGGGGACAATGAGCAGTTCTTC; CDR3: CASSTGDNEQFF
D: TRBD1; size: medium-sized; V: TRBV5-5; J: TRBJ1-1; DNA: TGTGCCAGCCTCCGGGACAGGGCCACTGAAGCTTTCTTT; CDR3: CASLRDRATEAFF
D: -; size: many; V: TRBV11-3; J: TRBJ1-6; DNA: TGTGCCAGCAGCTTAAGGCCAAAGGGGAGTTCACCCCTCCACTTT; CDR3: CASSLRPKGSSPLHF
D: -; size: many; V: TRBV10-1; J: TRBJ2-3; DNA: TGCGCCAGCAGTGACTCCGCGTTGGCAGATACGCAGTATTTT; CDR3: CASSDSALADTQYF